These 8 T cell receptor beta chains were all obtained from the same sample, sequenced in a study of T cell responses to AZD1222 COVID-19 vaccine (dated by TCRdb to 2020 to 2022). Interpreted using the paper, the time point label stands for: about 28 days (+/-7) after the second vaccine dose. Libraries were constructed by the immunoSEQ multiplex PCR assay. TCRdb holds this immuneACCESS table with in-frame rearrangements only. Some clones are missing; in checked studies, unresolved V genes explain under half, and the rest has no known cause. Here the sample has 130,000 to 150,000 clones; roughly nine tenths occur a single time. Under 2% of the sample lies in the top ten. This sample comprised peripheral blood, obtained 28 days after the second AZD1222 dose. The receptor set was obtained from an adult who received the AZD1222 COVID-19 vaccine.

The chain has TRBV18 and TRBJ1-1, with D tentatively TRBD1 (6 bases). The CDR3 covers 14 residues. V was clipped by 5 bases and J by 2 bases, with 12 bases between them. Germline CDR1 and CDR2: KGHSH and LQKENI. CDR3 protein: CASSAQDSNTEAFF. DNA for the CDR3: TGTGCCAGCTCAGCGCAGGACAGCAACACTGAAGCTTTCTTT.

The chain couples TRBV19 to TRBJ2-3, with 8 bases matching TRBD2. V was pared by 7 bases and J by 6 bases, with 12 bases of the junction left unmatched. The CDR3 is 15 amino acids. Germline assignment: CDR1 LNHDA and CDR2 SQIVND (reference sequence). DNA for the CDR3: TGTGCCAGTACATGGAGGGCGGGAGGTGCCGATACGCAGTATTTT. Its translation is CASTWRAGGADTQYF.

The CDR3 sequence: CASSLVRGSDTEAFF. In DNA, the CDR3 is TGCGCCAGCAGCTTGGTTCGGGGATCGGACACTGAAGCTTTCTTT. V usage is TRBV5-1 and J usage is TRBJ1-1; no reliable D call. Germline V lookup: CDR1 SGHRS, CDR2 YFSETQ. The V gene lost 0 bases and the J gene lost 3 bases, with 12 bases spanning the gap. This CDR3 has 15 amino acids.

This sequence joins TRBV29-1 and TRBJ2-1; D remains ambiguous. The germline V gene has CDR1 SQVTM and CDR2 ANQGSEA. V was pared by 2 bases and J by 2 bases, with 16 bases between. There are 16 residues in the CDR3. The CDR3 coding sequence is TGCAGCGTTGAAACCGGGTGGGCGACCCCCTACAATGAGCAGTTCTTC. Residues: CSVETGWATPYNEQFF.

This rearrangement joins TRBV30 to TRBJ2-6; D unresolved. This CDR3 is 16 amino acids long. The V end lost 0 bases, the J end lost 0 bases, and 9 bases lay between the germline ends. The V gene's germline CDR1 is GTSNPN and CDR2 SVGIG (reference sequence). The CDR3 DNA follows: TGTGCCTGGAGTGTAGGTATTACCTCTGGGGCCAACGTCCTGACTTTC. It translates to CAWSVGITSGANVLTF.

The chain uses TRBV2 and TRBJ1-2; 7 bases are shared with TRBD1. In germline, CDR1 is SNHLY, CDR2 FYNNEI. V shed 10 bases, J shed 4 bases, and the junction held 9 bases outside the gene matches. This CDR3 spans 13 amino acids. Here the CDR3 reads CATIVGTAYGYTF. In nucleotides, the CDR3 is TGTGCCACCATCGTGGGGACAGCCTATGGCTACACCTTC.

This chain connects TRBV28 to TRBJ2-7, with 8 nucleotides matching TRBD1. Germline values: CDR1 MDHEN, CDR2 SYDVKM. Trimming took 1 base from V and 3 from J; bases not matched to a gene: 11. The CDR3 has 17 residues. The CDR3 coding sequence is TGTGCCAGCAGTTTATATACCGTGGGACAGGAGAACTACGAGCAGTACTTC. Translated: CASSLYTVGQENYEQYF.

This rearrangement joins TRBV19 to TRBJ1-3; D remains unclear. Trimming stripped 2 bases from V and 7 bases from J, with 6 bases between. The CDR3 sequence is 12 residues long. Per germline, CDR1 LNHDA and CDR2 SQIVND (reference sequence). The CDR3 DNA sequence: TGTGCCAGTAGTATACTGGGGAACACCATATATTTT. Amino acid sequence: CASSILGNTIYF.